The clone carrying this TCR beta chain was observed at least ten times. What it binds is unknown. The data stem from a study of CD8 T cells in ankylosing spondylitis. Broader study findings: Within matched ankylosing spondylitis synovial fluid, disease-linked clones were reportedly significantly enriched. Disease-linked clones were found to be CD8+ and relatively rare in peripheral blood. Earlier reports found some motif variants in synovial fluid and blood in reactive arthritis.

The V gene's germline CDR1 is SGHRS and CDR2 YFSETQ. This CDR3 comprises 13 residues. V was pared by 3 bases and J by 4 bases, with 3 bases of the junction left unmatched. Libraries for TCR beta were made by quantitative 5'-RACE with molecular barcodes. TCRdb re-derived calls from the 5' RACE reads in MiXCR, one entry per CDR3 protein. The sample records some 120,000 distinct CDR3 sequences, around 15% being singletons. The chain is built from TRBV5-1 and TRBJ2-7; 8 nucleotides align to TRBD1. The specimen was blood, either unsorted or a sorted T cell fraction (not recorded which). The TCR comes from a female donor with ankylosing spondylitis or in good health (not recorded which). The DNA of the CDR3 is TGCGCCAGCAGCTCCGGGACAGGTTACGAGCAGTACTTC. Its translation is CASSSGTGYEQYF.